This T cell receptor (beta chain) is drawn from a study of PD-L1 blockade in urothelial cancer. Profiled with immunoSEQ multiplex PCR; TCRdb holds only in-frame clones, not every one. Seen here are more than 50,000 clones, approximately 81% observed once, and the top ten hold 2.5% to 3.5%. Time point noted: pretreatment peripheral blood. This clone was seen once. This material consisted of PBMCs, taken around atezolizumab (anti-PD-L1) treatment. This receptor was obtained from an older man with urothelial cancer.

CDR3 in amino acids: CASSYGGSNTEAFF. CDR3 in DNA: TGTGCCAGCAGTTACGGGGGCTCAAACACTGAAGCTTTCTTT. The chain uses TRBV6-6 and TRBJ1-1; tentatively, D is TRBD1 (6 bases). Germline lookup yields CDR1 MNHNY and CDR2 SVGAGI (reference sequence). V was shortened by 2 bases and J by 2 bases, with 9 bases between the two germline ends. This CDR3 has 14 residues.